Below, 27 T cell receptor beta chains from the same sample are listed, as sequenced in a study of post-analysis software for immune sequencing data. Whole-study findings and limits: Patients carried roughly 5 TRBV segments more frequently than controls did, and TRBV5-6, TRBV5-1 and TRBV20-1 were among them.

Incorporated into the TCR beta cDNA libraries were unique molecular identifiers, which served to reduce PCR and sequencing biases. Using its own MiXCR run on the PCR reads, TCRdb lists one record per CDR3 protein. The sample yields 500,000 to 600,000 distinct CDR3 sequences, roughly 40% seen once. These receptors have no known antigen. The sequencing input was blood. Receptors originate from a girl between 10 and 17 years old with multiple sclerosis.

This chain uses TRBV6-1 with TRBJ2-3; D is possibly TRBD1 (6 bases). Germline lookup yields CDR1 MNHNS and CDR2 SASEGT. V was clipped by 0 bases and J by 5 bases, with 12 bases between them. The CDR3 is 15 residues long. In DNA form, the CDR3 reads TGTGCCAGCAGTGAAGCACATGACAGGCGAGATACGCAGTATTTT. This encodes CASSEAHDRRDTQYF.

The chain joins TRBV20-1 to TRBJ2-5, with 14 bases fitting TRBD2. In germline, CDR1 is DFQATT, CDR2 SNEGSKA (reference sequence). The CDR3 runs 17 residues. V was clipped by 3 bases and J by 3 bases; unmatched bases: 9. CDR3 amino acids: CSASSGLAGGVEETQYF. In DNA form, the CDR3 reads TGCAGTGCTAGTAGCGGACTAGCGGGAGGCGTTGAAGAGACCCAGTACTTC.

This clonotype was found a few times. Mismatch with germline at one junction end may stem from a read error. The chain joins TRBV11-1 to TRBJ2-5; TRBD2 is a possible D gene (5 bases). The CDR3 has 15 residues. From germline, CDR1 is SGHAT and CDR2 FQDESV (reference sequence). In DNA, the CDR3 is TGTACCAGCAGCCTGTCGACGGGGTTCCAAGAGACCCAGTACTTC. It specifies CTSSLSTGFQETQYF.

The J gene is TRBJ2-1, the V gene TRBV9, with TRBD2 matching 9 bases. Germline CDR1 and CDR2: SGDLS and YYNGEE. This CDR3 spans 15 amino acids. The trim removed 0 bases at V and 7 bases at J, leaving 5 bases unmatched. CDR3 coding DNA: TGTGCCAGCAGCGTAGGCGGGAGGGCCGGGAATGAGCAGTTCTTC. Translating gives CASSVGGRAGNEQFF.

The J gene is TRBJ2-7, the V gene TRBV5-4; no clear D gene. V lost 1 base, J lost 7 bases, and 15 bases lay in between. Germline CDR1 SGHNT, CDR2 YYREEE (reference sequence). The CDR3 is 14 residues long. The CDR3 region has the DNA TGTGCCAGCAGCTTGTTCGGATCCTACAATGAGCAGTACTTC. This translates into CASSLFGSYNEQYF.

V usage is TRBV4-1 and J usage is TRBJ1-1; D possibly corresponds to TRBD1 (6 bases). This CDR3 has 14 residues. Germline-derived CDR1 and CDR2 are MGHRA and YSYEKL. V shed 3 bases and J shed 3 bases, with 11 bases lying between them. The CDR3 nucleotides read TGCGCCAGCAGCCACAGGGAGGGGGACACTGAAGCTTTCTTT. Translation gives CASSHREGDTEAFF.

This chain uses TRBV7-2 with TRBJ2-1, with 8 bases that match TRBD2. With V trimmed by 5 bases and J by 5 bases, 11 bases remained unmatched. The V gene's germline CDR1 is SGHTA and CDR2 FQGNSA. The CDR3 spans 16 residues. This CDR3 is CASSPSTSAFNNEQFF. For the CDR3, the DNA is TGTGCCAGCAGCCCTTCGACTAGCGCATTCAACAATGAGCAGTTCTTC. Full variable domain (missing parts from reference TRBV7-2 and TRBJ2-1): GAGVSQSPSNKVTEKGKDVELRCDPISGHTALYWYRQSLGQGLEFLIYFQGNSAPDKSGLPSDRFSAERTGGSVSTLTIQRTQQEDSAVYLCASSPSTSAFNNEQFFGPGTRLTVL.

This clonotype showed up just a few times. V usage is TRBV6-5 and J usage is TRBJ1-5; D remains ambiguous. V lost 8 bases and J lost 0, with 14 bases in between. The germline V gene encodes CDR1 MNHEY and CDR2 SVGAGI. The CDR3 length is 15 residues. The CDR3 is CASQYRPYSNQPQHF. As DNA, the CDR3 is TGTGCCAGCCAGTATCGGCCATATAGCAATCAGCCCCAGCATTTT.

This chain links TRBV27 with TRBJ2-7; 9 nucleotides agree with TRBD2. CDR3 length: 14 amino acids. Germline V CDR1 and CDR2: MNHEY, SMNVEV (reference sequence). V shed 8 bases and J 4 bases; nucleotides not matched to a gene: 9. CDR3 bases: TGTGCCAGCGCTAGCGGGGCCCAATTATACGAGCAGTACTTC. Translating gives CASASGAQLYEQYF.

The chain employs TRBV5-1 and TRBJ2-7, with 11 bases aligning to TRBD1. From germline, CDR1 is SGHRS and CDR2 YFSETQ. This CDR3 has 16 residues. With 4 bases clipped from V and 0 bases from J, the junction kept 6 bases outside the gene matches. CDR3 protein: CASSPLGQGGSYEQYF. DNA of the CDR3: TGCGCCAGCAGCCCCCTGGGACAGGGGGGCTCCTACGAGCAGTACTTC.

CDR3 loop: CASSLQGSEQYF. In DNA, the CDR3 is TGCGCCAGCAGCTTGCAGGGAAGCGAGCAGTACTTC. The gene calls are TRBV5-1 and TRBJ2-7; maybe TRBD1 (5 bases). The CDR3 is 12 amino acids. With 1 base removed from V and 6 bases from J, the gap between germline ends came to 8 bases. Looked up from germline, CDR1 is SGHRS and CDR2 is YFSETQ.

A few counts support this clonotype. The chain links TRBV20-1 to TRBJ2-3; no firm D call. The CDR3 totals 13 residues. V lost 4 bases, J lost 6 bases, and 14 bases lay in between. Germline V gene sequence: CDR1 DFQATT, CDR2 SNEGSKA (reference sequence). The CDR3 nucleotides read TGCAGTGCTAATAGGGCATCTTGGGATACGCAGTATTTT. Its protein product is CSANRASWDTQYF.

This chain joins TRBV20-1 and TRBJ1-4; TRBD1 agrees at 10 bases. This CDR3 contains 16 residues. Trimming took 0 bases from V and 6 from J; bases not matched to a gene: 7. Germline CDR1 and CDR2: DFQATT and SNEGSKA (reference sequence). The CDR3, as DNA: TGCAGTGCTAGAGATGCCCGGACAGGGGGTTATGAAAAACTGTTTTTT. Translating gives CSARDARTGGYEKLFF.

This chain links TRBV2 with TRBJ2-4, with TRBD2 matching over 7 bases. This CDR3 has 15 residues. V lost 3 bases to trimming and J lost 3 bases; unmatched junction nucleotides: 5. The germline gives CDR1 SNHLY, CDR2 FYNNEI. The CDR3 reads CASSEGGEGKNIQYF. DNA for the CDR3: TGTGCCAGCAGTGAGGGGGGGGAGGGCAAAAACATTCAGTACTTC.

V is TRBV27 and J is TRBJ2-1; D is uncertain. The germline V gene has CDR1 MNHEY and CDR2 SMNVEV (reference sequence). This CDR3 has 16 residues. Trimming shortened V by 3 bases and J by 2 bases, and 14 bases separated the two germline ends. DNA for the CDR3: TGTGCCAGCAGTTTCGGTGGGATCCCTCCCTACAATGAGCAGTTCTTC. Translated, it gives CASSFGGIPPYNEQFF.

This clonotype was observed a handful of times. The chain combines TRBV6-5 with TRBJ2-1; D not resolved. Germline lookup yields CDR1 MNHEY and CDR2 SVGAGI. V shed 6 bases and J shed 12 bases, with 15 bases lying between them. CDR3 length: 12 amino acids. CDR3 coding DNA: TGTGCCAGCAGCCAGAATCCCCTCATGCAGTTCTTC. It yields the protein CASSQNPLMQFF.

In this sample, this clonotype turned up many times. Relative to the germline gene, one junction end is altered; a read error may explain this. V is TRBV7-7 and J is TRBJ2-3; the D gene is possibly TRBD2 (7 bases). Germline lookup yields CDR1 SSHAT and CDR2 FNYEAQ (reference sequence). The CDR3 length is 15 residues. This CDR3 is CASSPGGLSTDTQYF. The CDR3 region has the DNA TGTGCTAGCAGCCCCGGGGGGCTAAGCACAGATACGCAGTATTTT. The entire variable domain, with the rest obtained from reference TRBV7-7 and TRBJ2-3, is as follows: GAGVSQSPRYKVTKRGQDVTLRCDPISSHATLYWYQQALGQGPEFLTYFNYEAQPDKSGLPSDRFSAERPEGSISTLTIQRTEQRDSAMYRCASSPGGLSTDTQYFGPGTRLTVL.

This clonotype was observed a handful of times. This sequence joins TRBV7-9 and TRBJ1-2; perhaps TRBD1 as D (6 bases). Germline values: CDR1 SEHNR, CDR2 FQNEAQ (reference sequence). The CDR3 sequence is 13 residues long. V dropped 3 bases and J dropped 8 bases, with 13 bases sitting between them. CDR3 sequence: CASSLEGGRGYTF. The CDR3 nucleotides read TGTGCCAGCAGCTTGGAGGGGGGGAGAGGCTACACCTTC.

This rearrangement joins TRBV5-1 to TRBJ1-1, with D tentatively TRBD1 (5 bases). Germline CDR1 reads SGHRS; CDR2 reads YFSETQ. Between the trimmed V and J ends, which lost 4 bases and 8 bases, there was a span of 15 bases. The CDR3 spans 13 residues. The DNA for the CDR3 is TGCGCCAGCAGCCAGGGACGTACACTCGAAGCTTTCTTT. It yields the protein CASSQGRTLEAFF. Variable domain in full (rest from reference TRBV5-1 and TRBJ1-1): KAGVTQTPRYLIKTRGQQVTLSCSPISGHRSVSWYQQTPGQGLQFLFEYFSETQRNKGNFPGRFSGRQFSNSRSEMNVSTLELGDSALYLCASSQGRTLEAFFGQGTRLTVV.

The rearrangement uses TRBV6-5 and TRBJ2-5, with D perhaps TRBD1 or TRBD2 (6 bases each). The CDR3 consists of 14 residues. CDR1 is MNHEY and CDR2 is SVGAGI in the germline V gene. V lost 6 bases to trimming and J lost 11 bases, with 22 bases between them. Here the CDR3 DNA reads TGTGCCAGCAGGATCGGGCAGGGGACTTTGGAGCAGTACTTC. Translation gives CASRIGQGTLEQYF.

Only a few counts were recorded for this clonotype. The genes are TRBV10-1 and TRBJ2-1; a possible D gene is TRBD1 (6 bases). The CDR3 extends over 13 amino acids. The V and J ends lost 4 bases and 6 bases respectively, with 10 bases between them. Looked up from germline, CDR1 is WNHNN and CDR2 is SYGVQD (reference sequence). This CDR3 reads CASSARGGNEQFF. The CDR3 DNA reads TGCGCCAGCAGTGCCAGGGGCGGCAATGAGCAGTTCTTC.

In its sample, this clonotype was seen a few times. V gene TRBV18 combines with J gene TRBJ2-1, with TRBD2 matching over 14 bases. J was trimmed by 8 bases and V by 0 bases; bases with no gene match: 3. Germline V gives CDR1 KGHSH, CDR2 LQKENI. CDR3 length: 16 amino acids. Written as DNA, the CDR3 is TGTGCCAGCTCACCACCGACTAGCGGGGGGGCCGATGAGCAGTTCTTC. This codes for CASSPPTSGGADEQFF.

The chain is built from TRBV4-1 and TRBJ2-5; D is perhaps TRBD1 (6 bases). The CDR3 length is 16 residues. The V gene lost 1 base and the J gene lost 2 bases, with 14 bases spanning the gap. CDR1 and CDR2 (germline): MGHRA, YSYEKL. The CDR3 bases are TGCGCCAGCAGCCAAGGGTCGGACAGATCACAAGAGACCCAGTACTTC. Translation gives CASSQGSDRSQETQYF.

This clonotype has more than one count but fewer than ten. Being one base from a much bigger clone, this may be a read error. V is TRBV5-6 and J is TRBJ2-7; TRBD1 matches 8 bases. The ends lost 4 bases at V and 3 bases at J; junction bases unmatched: 3. This CDR3 spans 13 amino acids. CDR1 and CDR2 (germline): SGHDT, YYEEEE. The CDR3 bases are TGTGCCAGCAGCCCGGACAGGGTCTACGAGCAGTACTTC. This gives the protein CASSPDRVYEQYF.

This clonotype was observed a few times. CDR3 DNA sequence: TGTGCCAGCATCCAACCGGGACTAGCGGGAGGGCCGGCAGATACGCAGTATTTT. Amino acids: CASIQPGLAGGPADTQYF. This rearrangement joins TRBV7-8 to TRBJ2-3, with 16 bases fitting TRBD2. Germline loops: CDR1 SGHVS, CDR2 FQNEAQ. J lost 4 bases, V lost 7 bases, and 11 bases had no gene match. This CDR3 region has 18 residues.

This clonotype was observed a few times. A junction boundary mismatches the germline segment, possibly from a read error. The chain recombines TRBV7-7 with TRBJ2-7; 7 bases agree with TRBD1. This CDR3 has 13 residues. Germline lookup yields CDR1 SSHAT and CDR2 FNYEAQ (reference sequence). CDR3 nucleotides: TGTGCTAGCAGCTTCGACAGGGCCAATGAGCAGTACTTC. Translation: CASSFDRANEQYF.

This clonotype was detected only a few times. The V and J genes are TRBV27 and TRBJ2-1, with D perhaps TRBD2 (5 bases). Trimming shortened V by 5 bases and J by 9 bases, and 11 bases separated the two germline ends. This CDR3 spans 12 amino acids. Germline V gives CDR1 MNHEY, CDR2 SMNVEV (reference sequence). CDR3 residues: CASSRLEGEQFF. CDR3 nucleotides: TGTGCCAGCAGTCGTCTCGAGGGTGAGCAGTTCTTC.